This T cell receptor (beta chain) appears in the sequencing data of a study of cytomegalovirus exposure and HLA in healthy donors. On the study more broadly: Samples from HLA-typed donors yielded around 85 million unique TCRs in an early data release. About 79% of 350 to 400 genotyped donors fell in the Caucasian-associated ancestry cluster. Study-level findings and limits: The study recorded more than 150 TCR beta chains that were cytomegalovirus-associated.

Comment on this clone: Its antigen is as yet unknown.

Germline CDR1 is SGHDT and CDR2 is YYEEEE. The junction had 10 bases not matched to a gene; V was cut back by 4 bases and J by 5 bases. The CDR3 is 15 residues long. The PCR had 60 Vbeta and 13 Jbeta primers. The method was immunoSEQ multiplex PCR; TCRdb's version includes in-frame clones alone and lacks a portion of them. The repertoire holds 150,000 to 200,000 clones, with roughly 79% as singletons. This TCR derives from a man aged 30-40 years in good health and CMV-seronegative. The chain couples TRBV5-6 to TRBJ1-1, with TRBD1 identical over 8 bases. Input material: PBMCs. In DNA form, the CDR3 reads TGTGCCAGCAGCCCGCTAACAGGGGGGGGGACTGAAGCTTTCTTT. Amino acid sequence: CASSPLTGGGTEAFF.